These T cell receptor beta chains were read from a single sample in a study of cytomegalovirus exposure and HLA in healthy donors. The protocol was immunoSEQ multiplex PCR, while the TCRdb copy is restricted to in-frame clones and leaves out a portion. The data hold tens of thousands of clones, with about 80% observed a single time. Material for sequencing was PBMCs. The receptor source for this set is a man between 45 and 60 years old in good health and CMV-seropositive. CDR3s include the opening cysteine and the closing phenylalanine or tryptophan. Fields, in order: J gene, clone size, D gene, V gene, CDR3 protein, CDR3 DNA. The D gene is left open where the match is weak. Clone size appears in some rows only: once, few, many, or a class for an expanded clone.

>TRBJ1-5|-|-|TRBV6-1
CASTESNQPQHF
TGTGCCAGCACCGAGAGCAATCAGCCCCAGCATTTT
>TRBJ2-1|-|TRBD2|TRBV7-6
CASSFNPGLAKNEQFF
TGTGCCAGCAGCTTTAACCCGGGACTAGCGAAAAATGAGCAGTTCTTC
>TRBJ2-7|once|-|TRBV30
CAWSGRDEQYF
TGTGCCTGGAGTGGCAGGGACGAGCAGTACTTC
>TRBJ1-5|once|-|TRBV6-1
CASSGDQPQHF
TGTGCCAGCAGTGGCGATCAGCCCCAGCATTTT
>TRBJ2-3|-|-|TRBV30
CAWRPGQTSTDTQYF
TGTGCCTGGAGGCCGGGACAAACTAGCACAGATACGCAGTATTTT
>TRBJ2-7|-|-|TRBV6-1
CASRRLDPYEQYF
TGTGCCAGCAGACGACTAGACCCCTACGAGCAGTACTTC
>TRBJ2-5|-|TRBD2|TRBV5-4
CASSGAGGEETQYF
TGTGCCAGCAGTGGCGCGGGAGGGGAAGAGACCCAGTACTTC
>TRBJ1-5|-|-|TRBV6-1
CASQGLTNSNQPQHF
TGTGCCAGTCAGGGGCTTACGAATAGCAATCAGCCCCAGCATTTT
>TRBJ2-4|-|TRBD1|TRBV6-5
CASSPMTGQMDIQYF
TGTGCCAGCAGTCCCATGACAGGGCAGATGGACATTCAGTACTTC
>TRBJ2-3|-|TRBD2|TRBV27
CASSSPSRGGEDTQYF
TGTGCCAGCAGTTCCCCCTCCCGCGGGGGGGAAGATACGCAGTATTTT
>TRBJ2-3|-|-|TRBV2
CASSRERNSDTQYF
TGTGCCAGCTCTAGGGAGCGGAATAGTGATACGCAGTATTTT